Below are 3 T cell receptor beta chains sequenced from a single sample in a study of cytomegalovirus exposure and HLA in healthy donors. 13 Jbeta primers and 60 Vbeta primers were used for the PCR. The protocol was immunoSEQ multiplex PCR, while the TCRdb copy is restricted to in-frame clones and leaves out a portion. Of 160,000 or so clones detected, about three quarters appear once; the ten largest clones hold around 1.5%. Sequenced: PBMCs. The receptor source for this set is a woman aged 25 to 39 in good health and CMV-seronegative.

J is TRBJ2-1 and V is TRBV2; no reliable D call. Trimming pared 7 bases from V and 7 bases from J, leaving 8 bases between. Germline V gives CDR1 SNHLY, CDR2 FYNNEI. There are 11 residues in the CDR3. CDR3 amino acids: CASTSRNEQFF. The CDR3 coding sequence is TGTGCCAGCACCTCTAGGAATGAGCAGTTCTTC.

This clone has more than one count but fewer than ten. This chain connects TRBV29-1 to TRBJ1-1; the D is unclear. This CDR3 contains 15 residues. The germline CDR1 and CDR2 sequences are SQVTM and ANQGSEA. The germline V and J ends were trimmed by 8 bases and 4 bases, with 23 bases remaining between them. The CDR3 loop is CSHRPSRGSTTEAFF. The CDR3 DNA is TGCAGCCACCGGCCGTCGCGAGGATCCACCACTGAAGCTTTCTTT.

V usage is TRBV29-1 and J usage is TRBJ2-1, with D possibly TRBD2 on 5 matching bases. The V end was cut by 0 bases, the J end by 8 bases, with 14 bases between. CDR3 length: 14 residues. Germline V gene data show CDR1 as SQVTM and CDR2 as ANQGSEA. CDR3 residues: CSVEDWPGSDEQFF. For the CDR3, the DNA is TGCAGCGTTGAAGATTGGCCGGGGTCGGATGAGCAGTTCTTC.